The 12 T cell receptor beta chains presented below share a single source sample, sequenced in a study of shared clonotypes between healthy human individuals. Assay: immunoSEQ multiplex PCR; the TCRdb copy retains only in-frame clones and omits some. The sample lists some 2 million clones; roughly 95% were seen once. Input material: naive CD4+ T cells sorted from blood. Subset defined: CD45RA+ positively selected. These receptors were obtained from a man aged 18 to 35 in good health.

The J gene is TRBJ1-6, the V gene TRBV30, with 10 bases fitting TRBD1. Trimming cost V 5 bases and J 6 bases; bases outside gene matches: 1. Germline V CDR1 and CDR2: GTSNPN, SVGIG (reference sequence). The CDR3 runs 13 residues. In DNA form, the CDR3 reads TGTGCCTGGGGGACAGGGGCTAATTCACCCCTCCACTTT. Translated, it gives CAWGTGANSPLHF.

The V call is TRBV27, the J call TRBJ2-3; the match to TRBD2 covers 10 bases. J was trimmed by 7 bases and V by 6 bases; bases with no gene match: 10. Germline V CDR1 and CDR2: MNHEY, SMNVEV (reference sequence). The CDR3 is made up of 15 amino acids. This chain's CDR3 is CASRTQAGGPYTQYF. Here the CDR3 DNA reads TGTGCCAGCAGAACCCAAGCGGGGGGGCCGTATACGCAGTATTTT.

This clone was detected only once. The genes are TRBV4-1 and TRBJ1-2; TRBD1 agrees at 7 bases. This CDR3 has 19 amino acids. Trimming at V came to 1 base and at J to 5 bases, leaving 19 bases not matched to a gene. Germline CDR1 is MGHRA and CDR2 is YSYEKL. The CDR3 here is CASSQGARYRQGPYYGYTF. As DNA, the CDR3 is TGCGCCAGCAGCCAAGGGGCGAGATACCGACAGGGTCCCTATTATGGCTACACCTTC.

Turning to this clone: Other DNA sequences from this sample encode an identical CDR3 as well. The V and J genes are TRBV30 and TRBJ1-2; possible D gene TRBD1, 6 bases. V was trimmed by 3 bases and J by 5 bases, leaving 13 bases between them. Germline loops: CDR1 GTSNPN, CDR2 SVGIG (reference sequence). The CDR3 length is 13 residues. CDR3 in amino acids: CAWSGGQGYGYTF. The DNA for the CDR3 is TGTGCCTGGAGCGGGGGGCAGGGATATGGCTACACCTTC.

A word on this clone: In the same sample, other DNA sequences code for this CDR3. This chain connects TRBV6-1 to TRBJ2-7; 9 bases are a match to TRBD1. CDR1 is MNHNS and CDR2 is SASEGT in the germline V gene. CDR3 length: 14 residues. The J segment lost 2 bases and the V segment lost 6 bases, leaving 5 bases of the junction unmatched. CDR3 amino acids: CASRTGTGTYEQYF. The CDR3 DNA follows: TGTGCCAGCAGAACCGGGACAGGGACCTACGAGCAGTACTTC.

This CDR3 reads CASSSGAGDFIDTQYF. CDR3 coding DNA: TGTGCCAGCAGCTCAGGGGCAGGGGACTTCATAGATACGCAGTATTTT. The chain uses TRBV7-6 and TRBJ2-3; the D gene could be TRBD1 or TRBD2 (6 bases each). CDR1 is SGHVS, CDR2 FNYEAQ, per germline. Trimming stripped 4 bases from V and 5 bases from J, with 19 bases between. The CDR3 is 16 residues long.

This clone was recorded only once. The CDR3 sequence: CASSPRTGGVRFSGNTIYF. The CDR3 bases are TGTGCCAGCAGCCCCAGGACAGGAGGGGTGAGGTTCTCTGGAAACACCATATATTTT. The chain recombines TRBV7-2 with TRBJ1-3; the match to TRBD1 covers 7 bases. Germline V gene lookup returns CDR1 SGHTA and CDR2 FQGNSA. This CDR3 comprises 19 residues. The V gene end was trimmed by 5 bases and the J gene end by 0 bases; junction bases not matched to a gene: 16.

V is TRBV11-2 and J is TRBJ1-5; the match to TRBD1 covers 8 bases. Germline lookup yields CDR1 SGHAT and CDR2 FQNNGV. V gave up 1 base and J gave up 0 bases; unmatched junction bases: 5. This CDR3 is built from 17 residues. The DNA for the CDR3 is TGTGCCAGCAGCTTAGGGACAGGGCGGGGTAGCAATCAGCCCCAGCATTTT. The encoded protein is CASSLGTGRGSNQPQHF.

The table lists this clone with a count of one. The gene calls are TRBV13 and TRBJ1-6; 11 nucleotides agree with TRBD1. With 5 bases clipped from V and 6 bases from J, the junction kept 6 bases outside the gene matches. This CDR3 has 16 amino acids. CDR1 is PRHDT, CDR2 FYEKMQ, per germline (reference sequence). CDR3 sequence (DNA): TGTGCCAGCAGCCGCCGGGACAGGGGGTCTAATTCACCCCTCCACTTT. Protein: CASSRRDRGSNSPLHF.

The chain links TRBV12-5 to TRBJ2-3; 10 nucleotides agree with TRBD2. The length of the CDR3 is 16 residues. Germline loops: CDR1 LGHNT, CDR2 FRNRAP. Trimming took 0 bases from V and 3 from J; bases not matched to a gene: 3. The CDR3 DNA sequence: TGTGCTAGTGGTTTGGTGCTAGCGGGAGCTACAGATACGCAGTATTTT. Encoded protein: CASGLVLAGATDTQYF.

This chain connects TRBV5-6 to TRBJ1-1; D gene ambiguous. V lost 4 bases and J 0 bases, leaving 19 bases between the germline ends. In germline, CDR1 is SGHDT, CDR2 YYEEEE. The CDR3 contains 17 residues. The CDR3 coding sequence is TGTGCCAGCAGCCGCGGCGGGAGCAGGCCCATGAACACTGAAGCTTTCTTT. This codes for CASSRGGSRPMNTEAFF.

The chain links TRBV4-1 to TRBJ2-5; a weak D match, TRBD2 (6 bases). This CDR3 region has 15 residues. The V and J ends lost 3 bases and 3 bases respectively, with 14 bases between them. Germline V gene data show CDR1 as MGHRA and CDR2 as YSYEKL. The CDR3 loop is CASSQYYGGEETQYF. In DNA, the CDR3 is TGCGCCAGCAGCCAGTACTACGGGGGTGAAGAGACCCAGTACTTC.